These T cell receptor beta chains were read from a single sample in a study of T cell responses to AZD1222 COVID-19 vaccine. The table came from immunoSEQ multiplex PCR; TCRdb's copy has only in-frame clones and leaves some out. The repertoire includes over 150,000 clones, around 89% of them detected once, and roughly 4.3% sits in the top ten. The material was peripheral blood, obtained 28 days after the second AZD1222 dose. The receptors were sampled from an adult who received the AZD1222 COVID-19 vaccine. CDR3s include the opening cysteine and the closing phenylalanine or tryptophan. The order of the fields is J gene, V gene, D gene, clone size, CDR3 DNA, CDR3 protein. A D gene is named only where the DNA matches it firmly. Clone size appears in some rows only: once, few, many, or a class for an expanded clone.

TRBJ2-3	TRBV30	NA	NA	TGTGCCTTAAACCTCGGCACAGATACGCAGTATTTT	CALNLGTDTQYF
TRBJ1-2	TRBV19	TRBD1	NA	TGTGCCAGTAGCCCTACTAGGGACAGAGTCTATGGCTACACCTTC	CASSPTRDRVYGYTF
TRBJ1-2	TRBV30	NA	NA	TGTGCCTGGAGTGTTTCCGGCAGTGGCTACACCTTC	CAWSVSGSGYTF
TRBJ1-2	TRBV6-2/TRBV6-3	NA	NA	TGTGCCAGCAGTTTCGCACCGACCAGATATGGCTACACCTTC	CASSFAPTRYGYTF
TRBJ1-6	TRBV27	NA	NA	TGTGCCAGCAGTTTCGAGTGGGGGGGCGAGTCACCCCTCCACTTT	CASSFEWGGESPLHF
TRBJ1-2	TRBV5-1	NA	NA	TGCGCCAGCAGCTTGGCGGGTGGGAACTATGGCTACACCTTC	CASSLAGGNYGYTF
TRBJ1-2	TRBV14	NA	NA	TGTGCCAGCAGCTCCGACATGGTCGGGGGCTACACCTTC	CASSSDMVGGYTF
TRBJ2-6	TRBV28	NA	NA	TGTGCCAGCAGTTTAGGGGGGGCCAACGTCCTGACTTTC	CASSLGGANVLTF
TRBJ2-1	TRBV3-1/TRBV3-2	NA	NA	TGTGCCAGCAGTGTGTCGGGCAATGAGCAGTTCTTC	CASSVSGNEQFF
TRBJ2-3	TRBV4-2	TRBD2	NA	TGTGCCAGCAGCCAAGGATTAGTAGCGGGGGGCCCCACAGATACGCAGTATTTT	CASSQGLVAGGPTDTQYF
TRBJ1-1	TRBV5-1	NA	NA	TGCGCCAGCAGCAAACAGACAGTGAACACTGAAGCTTTCTTT	CASSKQTVNTEAFF
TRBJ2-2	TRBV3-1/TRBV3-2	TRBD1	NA	TGTGCCAGCAGTCGACAGGGAATGGGAATCGGGGAGCTGTTTTTT	CASSRQGMGIGELFF
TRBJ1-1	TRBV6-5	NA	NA	TGTGCCAGCAGACCCCAGGACAGCGGGAACACTGAAGCTTTCTTT	CASRPQDSGNTEAFF
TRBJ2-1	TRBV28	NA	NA	TGTGCCAGCAGCGGTAGTTTAAACAATGAGCAGTTCTTC	CASSGSLNNEQFF
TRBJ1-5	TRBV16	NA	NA	TGTGCCAGCAGCCAACACGAGAATCAGCCCCAGCATTTT	CASSQHENQPQHF
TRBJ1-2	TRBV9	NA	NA	TGTGCCAGCAGCGTAGGAAGCAAGGGTATTGACTATGGCTACACCTTC	CASSVGSKGIDYGYTF
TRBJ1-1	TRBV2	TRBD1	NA	TGTGCCACCACTCGGGGTGGACAGGTGAACACTGAAGCTTTCTTT	CATTRGGQVNTEAFF
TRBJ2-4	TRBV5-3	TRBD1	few	TGTGCCAGAACCCCCCCCCACGACAGGGGGGAATCCAAAAACATTCAGTACTTC	CARTPPHDRGESKNIQYF
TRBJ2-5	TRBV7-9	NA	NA	TGTGCCAGCAGCTTACGCTTTTCTACAGGGAGAGAGACCCAGTACTTC	CASSLRFSTGRETQYF
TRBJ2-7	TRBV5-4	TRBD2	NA	TGTGCCAGCAGCGGATACGGGACTAGCGGAGAATATTTGGAGCAGTACTTC	CASSGYGTSGEYLEQYF
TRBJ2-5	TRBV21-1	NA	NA	TGTGCCAGCAGCTATAACAAGGGGTCGGGCCATGACCAAGAGACCCAGTACTTC	CASSYNKGSGHDQETQYF
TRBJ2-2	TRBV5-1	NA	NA	TGCGCCAGCAGCTTGGGACCTAACACCGGGGAGCTGTTTTTT	CASSLGPNTGELFF
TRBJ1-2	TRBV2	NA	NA	TGTGCCAGCAGTGAAAGCCCAGGGAGGAATGGCTACACCTTC	CASSESPGRNGYTF
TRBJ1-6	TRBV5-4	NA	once	TGTGCCAGCAGCTTATCCGGGACTGGAAATTCACCCCTCCACTTT	CASSLSGTGNSPLHF
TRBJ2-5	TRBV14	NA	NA	TGTGCCAGCAGCCGGACGACAGGTTTGGGAGAGACCCAGTACTTC	CASSRTTGLGETQYF
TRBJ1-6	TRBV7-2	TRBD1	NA	TGTGCCAGCAGCTTAAACCCAGGGGGGGGCGGTTCACCCCTCCACTTT	CASSLNPGGGGSPLHF
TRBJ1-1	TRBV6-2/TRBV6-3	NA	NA	TGTGCCAGCAGTTGGCCTCGACAGATCACAGGGCCGCTCAACACTGAAGCTTTCTTT	CASSWPRQITGPLNTEAFF
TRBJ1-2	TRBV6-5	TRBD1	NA	TGTGCCAGCAGTTACGGGACAGGGGTATCCGGCTACACCTTC	CASSYGTGVSGYTF
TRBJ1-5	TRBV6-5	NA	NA	TGTGCCAGCAGTCCCGGGCCCGACGGCAATCAGCCCCAGCATTTT	CASSPGPDGNQPQHF
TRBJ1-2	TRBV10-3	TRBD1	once	TGTGCCATCAGTGGAGCAGGGGGGAACTATGGCTACACCTTC	CAISGAGGNYGYTF
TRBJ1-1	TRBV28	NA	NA	TGTGCCAGCAGTTCGCAGATGAACACTGAAGCTTTCTTT	CASSSQMNTEAFF
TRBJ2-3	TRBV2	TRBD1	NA	TGTGCCAGCCTGCGACAGGGGGGCAGTACGCAGTATTTT	CASLRQGGSTQYF
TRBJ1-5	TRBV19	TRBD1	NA	TGTGCCAGTAGTACCTTCCACAGGGGCGGCAATCAGCCCCAGCATTTT	CASSTFHRGGNQPQHF
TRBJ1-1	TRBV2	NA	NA	TGTGCCACCAAGGTGGAGGGCGTATTGAACACTGAAGCTTTCTTT	CATKVEGVLNTEAFF
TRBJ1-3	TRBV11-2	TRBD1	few	TGTGCCAGCAGCCCACAGGGGGCAGGTGGAAACACCATATATTTT	CASSPQGAGGNTIYF